Below, 26 T cell receptor beta chains from the same sample are listed, as sequenced in a study of beta chain features in type 1 diabetes. Study conclusions and caveats: Significant though moderate, a shortening of TCRB CDR3s appeared in all four CD4+ subsets of Type 1 diabetes patients.

Their antigens are not known. What was sequenced were expressed TCRB transcripts, since all of the isolated RNA had been reverse transcribed. Assay used: immunoSEQ multiplex PCR; TCRdb lists only in-frame clones, some missing. The repertoire holds more than 200,000 clones, with roughly 17% as singletons. Sequencing input: naive CD4+ T cells from blood. These receptors were taken from a man aged 25-40 years with type 1 diabetes.

In this sample, this clone turned up a few times. CDR3 sequence (DNA): TGTGCCAGCAGCTTTTTGTTTTCCGGCAGGGGAAACACTGAAGCTTTCTTT. This gives the protein CASSFLFSGRGNTEAFF. The chain joins TRBV7-9 to TRBJ1-1; tentatively, D is TRBD1 (6 bases). Germline lookup yields CDR1 SEHNR and CDR2 FQNEAQ (reference sequence). The CDR3 spans 17 residues. V was trimmed by 3 bases and J by 2 bases, leaving 19 bases between them.

This clone came up a few times. The genes are TRBV14 and TRBJ2-3; perhaps TRBD2 as D (5 bases). The CDR3 loop spans 13 amino acids. Trimming took 4 bases from V and 5 from J, leaving 10 bases between them. The germline gives CDR1 SGHDN, CDR2 FVKESK. The CDR3 spells CASSPGLLDTQYF. The CDR3 bases are TGTGCCAGCAGCCCCGGACTCCTAGATACGCAGTATTTT.

Turning to this clone: The same CDR3 also results from other DNA sequences found in this sample. The chain is built from TRBV28 and TRBJ2-1; TRBD2 agrees at 11 bases. The CDR3 length is 14 residues. Trimming cost V 2 bases and J 6 bases; bases outside gene matches: 0. CDR1 MDHEN and CDR2 SYDVKM come from the germline V gene. The CDR3 sequence: CASSLLAGGNEQFF. The CDR3 DNA sequence: TGTGCCAGCAGTTTACTAGCGGGAGGCAATGAGCAGTTCTTC.

This clone was seen more than once but under ten times. DNA for the CDR3: TGTGCCAGCTCACCTACAGGGGGGAACTATGGCTACACCTTC. Translation gives CASSPTGGNYGYTF. J is TRBJ1-2 and V is TRBV18; 8 nucleotides match TRBD1. The junction had 2 bases not matched to a gene; V was cut back by 3 bases and J by 2 bases. The germline gives CDR1 KGHSH, CDR2 LQKENI. The CDR3 length is 14 residues.

The rearrangement uses TRBV30 and TRBJ1-4; 7 positions match TRBD1. CDR3 length: 14 residues. J was trimmed by 4 bases and V by 2 bases; bases with no gene match: 4. CDR1 and CDR2 (germline): GTSNPN, SVGIG (reference sequence). As DNA, the CDR3 is TGTGCCTGGAGTTCGACAGGGTATAATGAAAAACTGTTTTTT. It is translated as CAWSSTGYNEKLFF.

This clone was observed a few times. V gene TRBV28 combines with J gene TRBJ2-3; D might be TRBD1 (6 bases). CDR1 and CDR2 from the germline V gene are MDHEN and SYDVKM. V was cut by 6 bases and J by 3 bases, with 16 bases left in between. The CDR3 totals 15 residues. CDR3 DNA: TGTGCCAGCAGCTCCGGGGCCACAGGGACAGATACGCAGTATTTT. Amino acids: CASSSGATGTDTQYF.

This clone was recorded a few times. This rearrangement joins TRBV9 to TRBJ2-5; D remains unclear. The CDR3 length is 14 residues. The V gene lost 2 bases and the J gene lost 2 bases, with 10 bases spanning the gap. CDR1 and CDR2 (germline): SGDLS, YYNGEE. The CDR3 region has the DNA TGTGCCAGCAGCGTCACAGCGTTACAAGAGACCCAGTACTTC. Protein: CASSVTALQETQYF.

This clone has only a few counts. V and J are TRBV29-1 and TRBJ2-5; D unresolved. The last part of the DNA fits TRBJ2-7 better; the J call may be wrong. The CDR3 has 10 residues. CDR1 SQVTM and CDR2 ANQGSEA come from the germline V gene. The CDR3 is CSVEAYEQYF. CDR3 coding DNA: TGCAGCGTTGAAGCTTACGAGCAGTACTTC.

This clone was counted between two and nine times. This sample includes further DNA sequences coding for the same CDR3. This chain connects TRBV7-2 to TRBJ2-3, with 7 bases fitting TRBD2. V lost 0 bases, J lost 3 bases, and 0 bases stayed unmatched. Germline values: CDR1 SGHTA, CDR2 FQGNSA. The CDR3 length is 14 residues. The CDR3 nucleotides are TGTGCCAGCAGCTTAGCGCGGGGGACAGATACGCAGTATTTT. Translation: CASSLARGTDTQYF. The full variable domain, completed using reference TRBV7-2 and TRBJ2-3, is GAGVSQSPSNKVTEKGKDVELRCDPISGHTALYWYRQSLGQGLEFLIYFQGNSAPDKSGLPSDRFSAERTGGSVSTLTIQRTQQEDSAVYLCASSLARGTDTQYFGPGTRLTVL.

A few counts support this clone. The CDR3 region is CASSFGGSETQYF. The CDR3 DNA is TGTGCCAGCAGCTTTGGGGGCAGCGAGACCCAGTACTTC. The chain links TRBV7-9 to TRBJ2-5, with a possible D match to TRBD1 (6 bases). CDR1 is SEHNR, CDR2 FQNEAQ, per germline (reference sequence). The ends were cut back, 3 bases at V and 5 bases at J, with 10 bases in the middle. This CDR3 has 13 residues.

J is TRBJ2-1 and V is TRBV4-1; maybe TRBD2 (6 bases). Germline values: CDR1 MGHRA, CDR2 YSYEKL. V was cut by 4 bases and J by 4 bases, with 17 bases left in between. CDR3 length: 16 amino acids. DNA of the CDR3: TGCGCCAGCAGCCTGGAGGGTAGACCGGGGTACAATGAGCAGTTCTTC. Amino acids: CASSLEGRPGYNEQFF.

This clone has a handful of counts. The chain couples TRBV29-1 to TRBJ2-1, with TRBD1 as a possible D gene (5 bases). V lost 3 bases, J lost 1 base, and 7 bases lay in between. Germline loops: CDR1 SQVTM, CDR2 ANQGSEA. The CDR3 is 13 amino acids. The CDR3 DNA reads TGCAGCGTTGATCAGGGTTCCTACAATGAGCAGTTCTTC. This codes for CSVDQGSYNEQFF.

This clone was seen a few times. The chain carries TRBV4-2 and TRBJ1-1; D gene unclear. Trimming pared 0 bases from V and 11 bases from J, leaving 13 bases between. The CDR3 runs to 13 residues. Germline values: CDR1 LGHNA, CDR2 YNFKEQ. CDR3 nucleotides: TGTGCCAGCAGCCAAGAAGGGAGGGTTTGGGCTTTCTTT. Its translation: CASSQEGRVWAFF.

The chain is built from TRBV30 and TRBJ1-5; D gene uncertain. The germline V gene encodes CDR1 GTSNPN and CDR2 SVGIG (reference sequence). V was clipped by 0 bases and J by 6 bases, with 15 bases between them. The CDR3 runs 15 residues. The CDR3 is CAWSVSRSGGQPQHF. CDR3 nucleotides: TGTGCCTGGAGTGTATCCAGGAGCGGAGGTCAGCCCCAGCATTTT.

The rearrangement uses TRBV9 and TRBJ1-2; weak D call: TRBD1 (5 bases). The germline CDR1 and CDR2 sequences are SGDLS and YYNGEE. V lost 1 base, J lost 1 base, and 5 bases lay in between. This CDR3 comprises 13 residues. The DNA of the CDR3 is TGTGCCAGCAGCGTAAGGGGTAACTATGGCTACACCTTC. This codes for CASSVRGNYGYTF.

This clone was seen only a few times. The rearrangement joins TRBV28 to TRBJ1-2; D gene ambiguous. Germline CDR1 reads MDHEN; CDR2 reads SYDVKM. The CDR3 is made up of 11 amino acids. V lost 5 bases to trimming and J lost 8 bases, with 9 bases between them. CDR3 residues: CASSPTTGYTF. In DNA form, the CDR3 reads TGTGCCAGCAGTCCGACGACCGGCTACACCTTC.

V usage is TRBV4-1 and J usage is TRBJ2-7, with D perhaps TRBD1 (6 bases). The CDR3 runs to 17 residues. The germline V gene encodes CDR1 MGHRA and CDR2 YSYEKL. The ends were cut back, 4 bases at V and 3 bases at J, with 22 bases in the middle. CDR3 residues: CASSPDITTGDRYEQYF. Here the CDR3 DNA reads TGCGCCAGCAGCCCCGACATCACGACAGGAGATCGCTACGAGCAGTACTTC.

The chain has TRBV6-6 and TRBJ2-1, with a tentative D call TRBD2 (5 bases). The length of the CDR3 is 15 residues. The germline V and J ends were trimmed by 2 bases and 5 bases, with 13 bases remaining between them. Germline assignment: CDR1 MNHNY and CDR2 SVGAGI (reference sequence). The CDR3 DNA sequence: TGTGCCAGCAGTTACCAGGAAGACTATGACAATGAGCAGTTCTTC. Translation gives CASSYQEDYDNEQFF.

The rearrangement joins TRBV7-3 to TRBJ1-1, with a tentative D call TRBD1 (5 bases). With 5 bases removed from V and 7 bases from J, the gap between germline ends came to 14 bases. The germline V gene has CDR1 SGHTA and CDR2 FQGTGA. The CDR3 runs to 13 residues. The CDR3 here is CASSAGTGLEAFF. DNA of the CDR3: TGTGCCAGCAGCGCCGGGACCGGGCTTGAAGCTTTCTTT.

The chain is built from TRBV7-2 and TRBJ2-7, with TRBD1 as a possible D gene (6 bases). Looked up from germline, CDR1 is SGHTA and CDR2 is FQGNSA. The CDR3 is 14 residues long. V was clipped by 6 bases and J by 4 bases, with 16 bases between them. The CDR3 nucleotides are TGTGCCAGCAGGCCCGCGGACAGAGTATACGAGCAGTACTTC. The encoded protein is CASRPADRVYEQYF.

This clone was observed a handful of times. The chain is built from TRBV29-1 and TRBJ2-7, with D hard to call. This CDR3 spans 8 amino acids. Germline CDR1 SQVTM, CDR2 ANQGSEA. The CDR3 sequence: CASYEQYF. Written as DNA, the CDR3 is TGCGCCAGCTACGAGCAGTACTTC.

This clone was seen a handful of times. Given the absence of the conserved phenylalanine or tryptophan at the CDR3 end, a read error is likely. No DNA is shown, since the ends of the CDR3 on it are uncertain; the CDR3 is the one TCRdb lists. The CDR3 region is CASSLAGTWTY. V and J are TRBV7-9 and TRBJ1-1. With termini counted, the CDR3 has 11 amino acids. CDR1 is SEHNR and CDR2 is FQNEAQ in the germline V gene (reference sequence).

This clone appeared a few times. The chain recombines TRBV30 with TRBJ2-2; D not certain. V dropped 2 bases and J dropped 3 bases, with 4 bases sitting between them. The germline V gene encodes CDR1 GTSNPN and CDR2 SVGIG (reference sequence). The CDR3 runs to 12 residues. CDR3: CAWSPDTGELFF. The CDR3 nucleotides are TGTGCCTGGAGTCCGGACACCGGGGAGCTGTTTTTT.

This clone was observed a handful of times. The chain couples TRBV10-3 to TRBJ1-2, with D unresolved. Trimming removed 2 bases from V and 8 bases from J, with 9 bases in between. CDR1 is ENHRY and CDR2 is SYGVKD in the germline V gene. The CDR3 consists of 12 residues. CDR3: CAISEDPWGYTF. CDR3 DNA sequence: TGTGCCATCAGTGAGGACCCTTGGGGCTACACCTTC.

The chain is built from TRBV14 and TRBJ2-1; 8 bases align to TRBD2. The CDR3 length is 15 residues. In germline, CDR1 is SGHDN, CDR2 FVKESK. J gave up 4 bases and V 1 base, and 3 bases lay outside the gene matches. As DNA, the CDR3 is TGTGCCAGCAGCCAAGGCGGGAGGCGTTACAATGAGCAGTTCTTC. Amino acid sequence: CASSQGGRRYNEQFF.

This sequence joins TRBV6-5 and TRBJ2-1; 8 bases match TRBD1. Trimming took 6 bases from V and 8 from J; bases not matched to a gene: 9. Germline V CDR1 and CDR2: MNHEY, SVGAGI. CDR3 length equals 14 residues. This CDR3 is CASSRTGPGYEQFF. The CDR3 nucleotides are TGTGCCAGCAGCCGGACAGGGCCCGGATATGAGCAGTTCTTC.